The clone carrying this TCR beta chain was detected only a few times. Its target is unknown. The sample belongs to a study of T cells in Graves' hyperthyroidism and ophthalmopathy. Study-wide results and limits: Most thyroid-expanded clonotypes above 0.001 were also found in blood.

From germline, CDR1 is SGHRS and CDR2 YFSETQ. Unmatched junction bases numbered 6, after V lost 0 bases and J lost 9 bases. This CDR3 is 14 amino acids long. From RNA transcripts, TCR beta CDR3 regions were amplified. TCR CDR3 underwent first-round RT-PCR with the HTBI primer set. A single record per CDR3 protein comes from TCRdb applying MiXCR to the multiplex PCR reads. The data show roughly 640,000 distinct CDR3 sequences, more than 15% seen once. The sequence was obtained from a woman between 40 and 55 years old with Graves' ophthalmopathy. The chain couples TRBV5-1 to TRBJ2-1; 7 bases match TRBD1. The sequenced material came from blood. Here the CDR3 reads CASSLGTGQAEQFF. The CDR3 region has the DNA TGCGCCAGCAGCTTGGGAACAGGACAGGCTGAGCAGTTCTTC.